A single sample gave rise to the 26 T cell receptor beta chains below, sequenced in a study of graft-versus-host responses after intestinal transplantation. Profiling relied on immunoSEQ multiplex PCR, and the TCRdb table lists in-frame clones only, not all of them. Here the sample spans about 36,000 clones, approximately 94% being singletons. These receptors' antigens are unknown. Sequencing was performed on unstimulated CD4+ T cells sorted from spleen or lymph node cells, taken before transplant. The receptors shown here come from a human donor who was the organ donor for an intestinal transplant.

The V and J genes are TRBV9 and TRBJ2-7, with TRBD2 matching over 10 bases. Germline V lookup: CDR1 SGDLS, CDR2 YYNGEE. The CDR3 sequence is 16 residues long. The trim removed 2 bases at V and 4 bases at J, leaving 9 bases unmatched. This chain's CDR3 is CASSVGVSGGLYEQYF. The DNA for the CDR3 is TGTGCCAGCAGCGTGGGCGTTAGCGGGGGGTTGTACGAGCAGTACTTC.

This clone was observed once. The rearrangement joins TRBV4-2 to TRBJ2-3; 7 nucleotides line up with TRBD1. V lost 4 bases to trimming and J lost 1 base; unmatched junction nucleotides: 2. The CDR3 extends over 14 amino acids. Germline assignment: CDR1 LGHNA and CDR2 YNFKEQ. CDR3 in amino acids: CASSRGQGTDTQYF. The DNA of the CDR3 is TGTGCCAGCAGCCGAGGACAGGGCACAGATACGCAGTATTTT.

This clone was detected only once. The rearrangement joins TRBV9 to TRBJ2-2; D ambiguous. Looked up from germline, CDR1 is SGDLS and CDR2 is YYNGEE. With 2 bases removed from V and 2 bases from J, the gap between germline ends came to 7 bases. This CDR3 comprises 14 residues. The CDR3 DNA follows: TGTGCCAGCAGCGTCAAAGGCAACACCGGGGAGCTGTTTTTT. This translates into CASSVKGNTGELFF.

The J gene is TRBJ2-7, the V gene TRBV6-5, with 7 bases lining up with TRBD1. V dropped 6 bases and J dropped 3; count of bases not matched to a gene: 11. Germline V gene data show CDR1 as MNHEY and CDR2 as SVGAGI. This CDR3 spans 15 amino acids. CDR3 protein: CASRLQGDFRYEQYF. As DNA, the CDR3 is TGTGCCAGCAGACTGCAGGGGGATTTCCGCTACGAGCAGTACTTC.

This clone was seen a few times. The rearrangement joins TRBV7-2 to TRBJ2-7; 10 bases fit TRBD2. With V trimmed by 4 bases and J by 4 bases, 4 bases remained unmatched. CDR3 length equals 14 residues. The V gene's germline CDR1 is SGHTA and CDR2 FQGNSA. CDR3 residues: CASSSLAGEYEQYF. CDR3 nucleotides: TGTGCCAGCAGCTCTCTAGCGGGGGAATACGAGCAGTACTTC.

This chain joins TRBV20-1 and TRBJ1-1; no clear D gene. Trimming stripped 0 bases from V and 11 bases from J, with 7 bases between. The CDR3 totals 10 residues. From germline, CDR1 is DFQATT and CDR2 SNEGSKA (reference sequence). The CDR3 here is CSARERVAFF. The CDR3 region has the DNA TGCAGTGCTAGAGAACGTGTCGCTTTCTTT.

The chain links TRBV5-8 to TRBJ2-7; the D gene could be TRBD1 or TRBD2 (5 bases each). Germline loops: CDR1 SGHTS, CDR2 YDEGEE. This CDR3 is built from 13 residues. Trimming shortened V by 7 bases and J by 5 bases, and 16 bases separated the two germline ends. The CDR3 region is CASFRGARDEQYF. In DNA form, the CDR3 reads TGTGCCAGCTTCCGGGGCGCCCGTGACGAGCAGTACTTC.

The chain recombines TRBV7-9 with TRBJ1-3, with D tentatively TRBD1 (6 bases). From germline, CDR1 is SEHNR and CDR2 FQNEAQ (reference sequence). The V and J ends lost 3 bases and 6 bases respectively, with 15 bases between them. The CDR3 has 15 amino acids. This CDR3 is CASSFLGGRENTIYF. The CDR3 nucleotides are TGTGCCAGCAGCTTTTTAGGGGGGCGCGAAAACACCATATATTTT.

CDR3 protein: CASSPTTGSNQPQHF. CDR3 nucleotide sequence: TGTGCCAGCAGCCCTACGACAGGGAGCAATCAGCCCCAGCATTTT. The V call is TRBV16, the J call TRBJ1-5; TRBD1 matches 7 bases. The CDR3 covers 15 residues. The junction had 4 bases not matched to a gene; V was cut back by 4 bases and J by 1 base. CDR1 KGHSY and CDR2 FQNENV come from the germline V gene.

V is TRBV5-5 and J is TRBJ2-7; TRBD1 agrees at 7 bases. With V trimmed by 0 bases and J by 7 bases, 10 bases remained unmatched. The CDR3 has 15 amino acids. From germline, CDR1 is SGHKS and CDR2 YYEKEE (reference sequence). CDR3 in DNA: TGTGCCAGCAGCTTGGAGGGGGCCTTAAATTATGAGCAGTACTTC. It encodes CASSLEGALNYEQYF.

The chain is built from TRBV30 and TRBJ1-1; 8 bases are shared with TRBD1. V lost 8 bases, J lost 7 bases, and 6 bases stayed unmatched. Per the germline V gene, CDR1 is GTSNPN and CDR2 is SVGIG (reference sequence). The CDR3 has 11 amino acids. The CDR3: CATRQGREAFF. CDR3 nucleotides: TGTGCCACCCGACAGGGGCGTGAAGCTTTCTTT.

The chain is built from TRBV19 and TRBJ1-4; D unresolved. This CDR3 has 15 amino acids. From germline, CDR1 is LNHDA and CDR2 SQIVND (reference sequence). The V and J ends lost 3 bases and 8 bases respectively, with 16 bases between them. The chain's CDR3 is CASSIVGQSGEKLFF. The CDR3 DNA reads as TGTGCCAGTAGTATCGTGGGCCAGTCCGGGGAAAAACTGTTTTTT.

The CDR3 protein is CASSLVGLAGNNEQFF. CDR3 DNA: TGTGCCAGCAGCTTGGTGGGACTAGCTGGGAACAATGAGCAGTTCTTC. The chain links TRBV5-6 to TRBJ2-1, with TRBD2 matching 9 bases. V lost 0 bases to trimming and J lost 5 bases; unmatched junction nucleotides: 6. This CDR3 is 16 amino acids long. The germline CDR1 and CDR2 sequences are SGHDT and YYEEEE.

This chain joins TRBV19 and TRBJ1-1; TRBD1 aligns across 8 bases. Germline V gives CDR1 LNHDA, CDR2 SQIVND (reference sequence). V lost 5 bases and J lost 1; bases outside the gene matches: 6. CDR3 length equals 15 residues. The CDR3 DNA sequence: TGTGCCAGTAGTCGACAGGGGCAGGCGAACACTGAAGCTTTCTTT. Residues: CASSRQGQANTEAFF.

The chain uses TRBV7-8 and TRBJ1-5; perhaps TRBD1 as D (5 bases). Germline CDR1 SGHVS, CDR2 FQNEAQ. V was pared by 2 bases and J by 3 bases, with 26 bases between. The CDR3 runs to 20 residues. CDR3 nucleotide sequence: TGTGCCAGCAGCTTAACGGAGGGGCTAGGTTTTCGAGCGCCCAATCAGCCCCAGCATTTT. It specifies CASSLTEGLGFRAPNQPQHF.

The V and J genes are TRBV11-3 and TRBJ2-1, with D tentatively TRBD2 (5 bases). Trimming cost V 2 bases and J 6 bases, with 14 bases left between them. Germline CDR1 is SGHNT and CDR2 is YENEEA. CDR3 length: 15 amino acids. CDR3 DNA: TGTGCCAGCAGCTTACGTCTAGCTCGGGTCAATGAGCAGTTCTTC. This encodes CASSLRLARVNEQFF.

The rearrangement joins TRBV5-4 to TRBJ2-2; tentative D call: TRBD1 (6 bases). The germline V gene has CDR1 SGHNT and CDR2 YYREEE (reference sequence). Trimming cost V 2 bases and J 2 bases, with 7 bases left between them. This CDR3 is 14 amino acids long. The CDR3 is CASSLQGNTGELFF. For the CDR3, the DNA is TGTGCCAGCAGCTTACAGGGTAACACCGGGGAGCTGTTTTTT.

The CDR3 spells CASSLVGGTGNYGYTF. The CDR3 region has the DNA TGTGCCAGCAGCTTAGTCGGCGGGACAGGGAACTATGGCTACACCTTC. This chain connects TRBV7-2 to TRBJ1-2; 9 bases align to TRBD1. The CDR3 spans 16 residues. The ends lost 1 base at V and 2 bases at J; junction bases unmatched: 5. Per the germline V gene, CDR1 is SGHTA and CDR2 is FQGNSA. The variable domain in full, with the rest retrieved from reference TRBV7-2 and TRBJ1-2, is GAGVSQSPSNKVTEKGKDVELRCDPISGHTALYWYRQSLGQGLEFLIYFQGNSAPDKSGLPSDRFSAERTGGSVSTLTIQRTQQEDSAVYLCASSLVGGTGNYGYTFGSGTRLTVV.

The count of this clone is one. The gene calls are TRBV2 and TRBJ1-3; D is unresolved. The germline V gene has CDR1 SNHLY and CDR2 FYNNEI. The CDR3 consists of 14 residues. V was shortened by 3 bases and J by 4 bases, with 10 bases between the two germline ends. As DNA, the CDR3 is TGTGCCAGCAGTGAGTCGAAGTGGGGAAACACCATATATTTT. It yields the protein CASSESKWGNTIYF.

The rearrangement uses TRBV9 and TRBJ2-5; 7 nucleotides agree with TRBD1. The CDR3 consists of 15 residues. The germline V gene has CDR1 SGDLS and CDR2 YYNGEE. The V segment lost 0 bases and the J segment 4 bases; nucleotides outside the gene matches: 6. The CDR3 spells CASSVEARGLETQYF. The CDR3 coding sequence is TGTGCCAGCAGCGTAGAGGCGAGGGGGCTAGAGACCCAGTACTTC.

This chain connects TRBV4-3 to TRBJ2-2; D might be TRBD2 (7 bases). Germline V gene sequence: CDR1 LGHNA, CDR2 YSLEER. CDR3 length: 15 amino acids. V lost 1 base, J lost 5 bases, and 11 bases lay in between. The CDR3 spells CASSQVGGQTGELFF. The CDR3 DNA reads as TGCGCCAGCAGCCAAGTGGGGGGGCAAACCGGGGAGCTGTTTTTT.

This clone has only a few counts. Additional DNA sequences in this sample encode the identical CDR3. The J gene is TRBJ2-7, the V gene TRBV29-1; the D is unclear. V dropped 7 bases and J dropped 4 bases, with 11 bases sitting between them. This CDR3 has 11 amino acids. Per the germline V gene, CDR1 is SQVTM and CDR2 is ANQGSEA. The CDR3 loop is CSGRTAYEQYF. CDR3 nucleotide sequence: TGCAGCGGAAGGACGGCATACGAGCAGTACTTC.

The rearrangement uses TRBV6-1 and TRBJ2-1; 9 bases map to TRBD2. V shed 7 bases, J shed 5 bases, and the junction held 6 bases outside the gene matches. The CDR3 loop spans 14 amino acids. The germline V gene encodes CDR1 MNHNS and CDR2 SASEGT. The CDR3 sequence is CASTLAGEHNEQFF. Here the CDR3 DNA reads TGTGCCAGCACTTTAGCGGGGGAGCACAATGAGCAGTTCTTC.

The J gene is TRBJ1-2, the V gene TRBV5-6; D uncertain. The V end was cut by 2 bases, the J end by 5 bases, with 10 bases between. Germline V lookup: CDR1 SGHDT, CDR2 YYEEEE. The CDR3 totals 13 residues. CDR3 in amino acids: CASSLREWYGYTF. CDR3 coding DNA: TGTGCCAGCAGCTTAAGGGAATGGTATGGCTACACCTTC.

The chain combines TRBV15 with TRBJ2-7; possible D gene TRBD2, 5 bases. The CDR3 covers 13 residues. The V and J ends lost 3 bases and 7 bases respectively, with 13 bases between them. Germline V CDR1 and CDR2: LNHNV, YYDKDF (reference sequence). CDR3 nucleotide sequence: TGTGCCACCAGCAGCGGAGCGGTCGGAGAGCAGTACTTC. Its protein product is CATSSGAVGEQYF.

The chain is built from TRBV6-1 and TRBJ1-5, with a weak D call TRBD1 (5 bases). Germline lookup yields CDR1 MNHNS and CDR2 SASEGT. This CDR3 has 16 residues. Trimming removed 0 bases from V and 1 base from J, with 10 bases in between. CDR3 in amino acids: CASSEAWTKSNQPQHF. The DNA for the CDR3 is TGTGCCAGCAGTGAAGCTTGGACAAAGAGCAATCAGCCCCAGCATTTT.